This T cell receptor beta chain was identified during a study of CD8 T cells in Susac syndrome. Reverse transcription of roughly 0.45 to 1 ug RNA used random hexamers. An immunoSEQ multiplex PCR amplified TCR beta CDR3 over 54 Vbeta and 13 Jbeta. TCRdb passed the immunoSEQ multiplex PCR reads through MiXCR, listing each CDR3 protein once. The profile shows 250,000 to 350,000 distinct CDR3 sequences, 80% to 90% of them singletons. Germline V gene lookup returns CDR1 MDHEN and CDR2 SYDVKM. The V and J ends lost 2 bases and 7 bases respectively, with 8 bases between them. The CDR3 contains 12 residues. The sample comprised CD8+ T cells from PBMCs. The TCR sequence derives from a human donor with multiple sclerosis. The gene calls are TRBV28 and TRBJ1-1; D is uncertain. DNA of the CDR3: TGTGCCAGCAGTTTACGACACCTTGAAGCTTTCTTT. Its protein is CASSLRHLEAFF.